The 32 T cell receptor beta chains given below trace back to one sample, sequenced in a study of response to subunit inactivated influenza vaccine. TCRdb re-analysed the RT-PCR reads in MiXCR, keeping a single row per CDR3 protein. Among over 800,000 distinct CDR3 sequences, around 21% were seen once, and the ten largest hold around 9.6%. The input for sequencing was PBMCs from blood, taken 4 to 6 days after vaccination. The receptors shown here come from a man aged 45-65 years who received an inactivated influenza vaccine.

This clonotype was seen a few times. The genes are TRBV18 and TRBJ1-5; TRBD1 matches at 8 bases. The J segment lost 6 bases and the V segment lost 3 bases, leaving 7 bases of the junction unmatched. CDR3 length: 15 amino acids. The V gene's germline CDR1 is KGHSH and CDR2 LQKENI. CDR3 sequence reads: CASSPPGGSGQPQHF. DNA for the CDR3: TGTGCCAGCTCACCCCCAGGGGGCTCGGGTCAGCCCCAGCATTTT.

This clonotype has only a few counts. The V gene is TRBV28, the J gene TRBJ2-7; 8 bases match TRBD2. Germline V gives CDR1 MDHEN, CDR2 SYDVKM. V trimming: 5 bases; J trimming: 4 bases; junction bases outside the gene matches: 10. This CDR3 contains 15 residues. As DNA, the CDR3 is TGTGCCAGCAGTCTCCAAGGGCTAGCGGGTTACGAGCAGTACTTC. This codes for CASSLQGLAGYEQYF. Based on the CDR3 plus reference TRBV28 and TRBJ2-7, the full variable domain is DVKVTQSSRYLVKRTGEKVFLECVQDMDHENMFWYRQDPGLGLRLIYFSYDVKMKEKGDIPEGYSVSREKKERFSLILESASTNQTSMYLCASSLQGLAGYEQYFGPGTRLTVT.

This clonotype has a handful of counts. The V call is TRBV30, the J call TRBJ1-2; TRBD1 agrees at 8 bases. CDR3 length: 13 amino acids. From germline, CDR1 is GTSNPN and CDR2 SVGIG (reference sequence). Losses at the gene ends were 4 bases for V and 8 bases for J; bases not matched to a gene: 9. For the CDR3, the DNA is TGTGCCTGGATCCTCGGACAGGGAGACGGCTACACCTTC. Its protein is CAWILGQGDGYTF.

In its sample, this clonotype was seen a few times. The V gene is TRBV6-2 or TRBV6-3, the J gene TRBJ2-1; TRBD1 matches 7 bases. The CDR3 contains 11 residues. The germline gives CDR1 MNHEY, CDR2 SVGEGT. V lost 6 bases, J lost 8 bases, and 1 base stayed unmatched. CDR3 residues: CASRQGDEQFF. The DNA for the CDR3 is TGTGCCAGCAGGCAGGGGGATGAGCAGTTCTTC.

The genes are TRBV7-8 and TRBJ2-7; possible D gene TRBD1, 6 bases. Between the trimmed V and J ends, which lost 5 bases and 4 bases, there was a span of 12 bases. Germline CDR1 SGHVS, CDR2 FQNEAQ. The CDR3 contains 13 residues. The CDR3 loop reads CASSQGTSYEQYF. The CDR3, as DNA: TGTGCCAGCAGCCAAGGGACATCATACGAGCAGTACTTC.

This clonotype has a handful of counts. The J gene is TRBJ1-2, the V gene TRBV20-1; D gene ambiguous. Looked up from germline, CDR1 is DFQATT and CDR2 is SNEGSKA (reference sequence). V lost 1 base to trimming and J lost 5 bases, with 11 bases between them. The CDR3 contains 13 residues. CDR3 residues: CSARGRAVYGYTF. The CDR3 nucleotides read TGCAGTGCTAGAGGCCGAGCGGTTTATGGCTACACCTTC.

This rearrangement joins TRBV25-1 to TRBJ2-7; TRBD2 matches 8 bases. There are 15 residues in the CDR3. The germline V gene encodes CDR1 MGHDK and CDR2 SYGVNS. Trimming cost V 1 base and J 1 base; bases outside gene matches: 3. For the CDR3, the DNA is TGTGCCAGCAGTGAATCAACTAGCGGATCCTACGAGCAGTACTTC. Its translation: CASSESTSGSYEQYF.

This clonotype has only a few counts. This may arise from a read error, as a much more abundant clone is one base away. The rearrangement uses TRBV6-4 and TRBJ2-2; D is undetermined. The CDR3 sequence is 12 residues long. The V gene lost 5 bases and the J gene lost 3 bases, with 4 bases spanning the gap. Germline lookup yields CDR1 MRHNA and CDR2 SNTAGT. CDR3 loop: CASSKDTGELFF. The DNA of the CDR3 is TGTGCCAGCAGTAAGGACACCGGGGAGCTGTTTTTT.

In nucleotides, the CDR3 is TGCAGTGCCAAAGACAGGGTCAGAAATCAGCCCCAGCATTTT. This codes for CSAKDRVRNQPQHF. The chain joins TRBV20-1 to TRBJ1-5, with TRBD1 identical over 7 bases. Germline values: CDR1 DFQATT, CDR2 SNEGSKA (reference sequence). CDR3 length equals 14 residues. The V segment lost 6 bases and the J segment 4 bases; nucleotides outside the gene matches: 9.

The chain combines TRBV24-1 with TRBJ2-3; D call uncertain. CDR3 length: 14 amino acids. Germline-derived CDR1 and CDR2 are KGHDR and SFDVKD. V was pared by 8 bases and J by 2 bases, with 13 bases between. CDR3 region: CATKKDGNTDTQYF. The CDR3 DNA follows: TGTGCCACCAAAAAGGACGGAAACACAGATACGCAGTATTTT.

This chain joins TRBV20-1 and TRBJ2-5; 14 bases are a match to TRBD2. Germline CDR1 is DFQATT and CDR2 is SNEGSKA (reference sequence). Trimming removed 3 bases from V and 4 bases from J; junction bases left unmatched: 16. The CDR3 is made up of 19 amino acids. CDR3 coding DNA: TGCAGTGCTAGGGGGAGTGGATTTAGACTAGCGGGAGGGGTAGAGACCCAGTACTTC. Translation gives CSARGSGFRLAGGVETQYF.

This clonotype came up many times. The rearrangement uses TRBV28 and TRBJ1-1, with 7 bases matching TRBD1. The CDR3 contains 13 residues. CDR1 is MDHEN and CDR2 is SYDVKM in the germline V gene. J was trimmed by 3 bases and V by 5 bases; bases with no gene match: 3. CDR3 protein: CASSRDSHTEAFF. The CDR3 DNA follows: TGTGCCAGCAGTAGGGACAGTCACACTGAAGCTTTCTTT.

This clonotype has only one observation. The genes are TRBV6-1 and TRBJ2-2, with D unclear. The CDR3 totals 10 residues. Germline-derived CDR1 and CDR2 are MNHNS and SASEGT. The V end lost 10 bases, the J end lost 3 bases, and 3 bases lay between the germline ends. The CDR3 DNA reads TGTGCCATCGACACCGGGGAGCTGTTTTTT. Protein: CAIDTGELFF.

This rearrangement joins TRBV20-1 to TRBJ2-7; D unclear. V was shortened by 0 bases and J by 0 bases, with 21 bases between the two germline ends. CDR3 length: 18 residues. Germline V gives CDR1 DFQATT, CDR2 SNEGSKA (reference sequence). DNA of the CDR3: TGCAGTGCTAGAGATCTCTCAATTTCCGGGCTTGCCTCCTACGAGCAGTACTTC. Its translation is CSARDLSISGLASYEQYF.

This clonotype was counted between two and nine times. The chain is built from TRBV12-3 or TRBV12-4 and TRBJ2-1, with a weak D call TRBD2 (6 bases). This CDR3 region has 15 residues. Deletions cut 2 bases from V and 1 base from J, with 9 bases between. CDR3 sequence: CASSLTAGSYNEQFF. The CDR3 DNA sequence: TGTGCCAGCAGTTTAACGGCGGGATCCTACAATGAGCAGTTCTTC.

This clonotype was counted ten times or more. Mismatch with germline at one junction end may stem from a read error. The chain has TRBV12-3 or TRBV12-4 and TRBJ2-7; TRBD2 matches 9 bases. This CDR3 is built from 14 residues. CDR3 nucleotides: TGTGCCAGCAGTGTAGCGGGAGAGGGATACGAGCAGTACTTC. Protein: CASSVAGEGYEQYF.

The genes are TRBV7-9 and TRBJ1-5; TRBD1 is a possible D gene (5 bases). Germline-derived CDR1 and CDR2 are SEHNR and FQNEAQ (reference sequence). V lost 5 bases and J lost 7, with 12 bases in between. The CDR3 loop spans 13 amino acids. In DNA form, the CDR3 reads TGTGCCAGCAGCCCACAGGAGGAACAGCCCCAGCATTTT. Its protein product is CASSPQEEQPQHF. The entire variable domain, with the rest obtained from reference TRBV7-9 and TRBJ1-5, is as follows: DTGVSQNPRHKITKRGQNVTFRCDPISEHNRLYWYRQTLGQGPEFLTYFQNEAQLEKSRLLSDRFSAERPKGSFSTLEIQRTEQGDSAMYLCASSPQEEQPQHFGDGTRLSIL.

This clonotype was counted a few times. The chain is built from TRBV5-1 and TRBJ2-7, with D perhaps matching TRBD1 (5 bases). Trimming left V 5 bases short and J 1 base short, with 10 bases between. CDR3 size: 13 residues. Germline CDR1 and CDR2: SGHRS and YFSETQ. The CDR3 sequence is CASSIDRSYEQYF. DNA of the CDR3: TGCGCCAGCAGTATCGACAGATCCTACGAGCAGTACTTC.

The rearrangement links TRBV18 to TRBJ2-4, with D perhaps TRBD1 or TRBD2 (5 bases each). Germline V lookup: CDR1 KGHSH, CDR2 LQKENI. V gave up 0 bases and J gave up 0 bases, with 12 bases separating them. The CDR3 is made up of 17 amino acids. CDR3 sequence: CASSPPGRQLAKNIQYF. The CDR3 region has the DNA TGTGCCAGCTCACCACCGGGACGGCAACTAGCCAAAAACATTCAGTACTTC.

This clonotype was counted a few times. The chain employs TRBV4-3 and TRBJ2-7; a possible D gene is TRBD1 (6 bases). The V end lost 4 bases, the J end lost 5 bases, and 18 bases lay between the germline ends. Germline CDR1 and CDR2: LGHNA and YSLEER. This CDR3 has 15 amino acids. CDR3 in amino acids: CASSPSHRDHHEQYF. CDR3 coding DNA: TGCGCCAGCAGCCCCTCCCACAGGGACCACCACGAGCAGTACTTC.

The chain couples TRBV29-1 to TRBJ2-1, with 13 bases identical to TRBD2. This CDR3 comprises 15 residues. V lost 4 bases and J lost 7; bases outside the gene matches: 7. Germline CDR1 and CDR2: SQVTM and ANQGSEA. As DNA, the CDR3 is TGCAGCGTTGGGGGGGGACTAGCGGGGAGAAATGAGCAGTTCTTC. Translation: CSVGGGLAGRNEQFF.

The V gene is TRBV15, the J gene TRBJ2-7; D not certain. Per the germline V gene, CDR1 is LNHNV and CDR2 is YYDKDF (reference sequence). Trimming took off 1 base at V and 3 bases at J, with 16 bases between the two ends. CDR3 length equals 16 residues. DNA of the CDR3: TGTGCCACCAGCAGAGGCGAACACTTGCCAGACTACGAGCAGTACTTC. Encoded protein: CATSRGEHLPDYEQYF.

The CDR3 protein is CASSLGQGWNEQYF. The CDR3 DNA follows: TGCGCCAGCAGCTTGGGACAGGGGTGGAACGAGCAGTACTTC. The V gene is TRBV5-1, the J gene TRBJ2-7; TRBD1 matches at 8 bases. V trimming: 0 bases; J trimming: 5 bases; junction bases outside the gene matches: 4. Germline CDR1 reads SGHRS; CDR2 reads YFSETQ. This CDR3 spans 14 amino acids.

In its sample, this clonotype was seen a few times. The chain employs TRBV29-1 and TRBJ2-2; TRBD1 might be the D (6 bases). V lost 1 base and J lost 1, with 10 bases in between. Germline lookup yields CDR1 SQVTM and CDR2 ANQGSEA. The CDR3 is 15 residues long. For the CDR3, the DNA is TGCAGCGTTGAAGGGACAGCCCTGAACACCGGGGAGCTGTTTTTT. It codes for CSVEGTALNTGELFF.

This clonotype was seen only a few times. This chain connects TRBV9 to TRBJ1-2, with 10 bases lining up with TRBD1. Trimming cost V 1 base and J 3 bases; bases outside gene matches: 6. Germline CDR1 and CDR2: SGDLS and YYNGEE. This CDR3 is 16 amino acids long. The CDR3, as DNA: TGTGCCAGCAGCGTATGGACCGGACAGGGGGACTATGGCTACACCTTC. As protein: CASSVWTGQGDYGYTF.

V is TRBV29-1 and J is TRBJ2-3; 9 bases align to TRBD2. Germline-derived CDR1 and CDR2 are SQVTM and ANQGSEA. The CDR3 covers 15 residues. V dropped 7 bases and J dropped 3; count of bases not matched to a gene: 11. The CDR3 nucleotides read TGCAGCGCCGAGGGCGGGGGGGCCGGAACAGATACGCAGTATTTT. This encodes CSAEGGGAGTDTQYF.

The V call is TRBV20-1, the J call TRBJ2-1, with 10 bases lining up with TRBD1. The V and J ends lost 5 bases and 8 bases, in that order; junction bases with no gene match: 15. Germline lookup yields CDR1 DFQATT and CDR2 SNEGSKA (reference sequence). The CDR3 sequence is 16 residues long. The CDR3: CSAFLIRDRGLDEQFF. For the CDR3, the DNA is TGCAGTGCTTTCCTAATTCGGGACAGGGGTCTTGATGAGCAGTTCTTC.

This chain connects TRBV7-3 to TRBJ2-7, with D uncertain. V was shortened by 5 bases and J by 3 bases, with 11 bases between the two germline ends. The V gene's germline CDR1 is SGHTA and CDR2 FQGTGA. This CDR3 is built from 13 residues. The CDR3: CASSRQPNYEQYF. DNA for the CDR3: TGTGCCAGCAGCCGTCAGCCGAACTACGAGCAGTACTTC.

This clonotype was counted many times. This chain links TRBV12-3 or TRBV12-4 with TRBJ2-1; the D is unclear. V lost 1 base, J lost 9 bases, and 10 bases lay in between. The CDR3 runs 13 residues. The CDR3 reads CASSLVELGEQFF. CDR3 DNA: TGTGCCAGCAGTTTAGTCGAGCTTGGTGAGCAGTTCTTC.

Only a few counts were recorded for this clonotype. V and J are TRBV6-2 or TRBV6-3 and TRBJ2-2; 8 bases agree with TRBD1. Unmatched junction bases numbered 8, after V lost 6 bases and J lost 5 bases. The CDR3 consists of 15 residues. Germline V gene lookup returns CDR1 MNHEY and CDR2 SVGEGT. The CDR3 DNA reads TGTGCCAGCAGCTCGCTGGACAGGGTTACCGGGGAGCTGTTTTTT. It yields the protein CASSSLDRVTGELFF.

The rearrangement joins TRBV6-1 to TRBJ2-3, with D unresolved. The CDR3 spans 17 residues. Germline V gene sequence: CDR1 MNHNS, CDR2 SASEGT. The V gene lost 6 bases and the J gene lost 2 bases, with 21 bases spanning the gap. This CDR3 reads CASSPSRAGLSTDTQYF. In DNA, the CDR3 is TGTGCCAGCAGCCCGTCACGGGCAGGATTATCCACAGATACGCAGTATTTT.

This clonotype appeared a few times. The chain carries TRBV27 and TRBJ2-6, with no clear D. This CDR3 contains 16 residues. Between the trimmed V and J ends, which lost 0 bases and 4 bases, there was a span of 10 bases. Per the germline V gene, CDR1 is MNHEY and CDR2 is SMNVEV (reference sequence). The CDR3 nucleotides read TGTGCCAGCAGTTTATCCCTCTTGGTGGGGGCCAACGTCCTGACTTTC. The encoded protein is CASSLSLLVGANVLTF.